This T cell receptor beta chain is drawn from a study of blood T cell repertoires in COVID-19. Study-wide background: Sites in the United States, Italy and Spain provided acute and convalescent COVID-19 samples.

The study drew participants aged about 18 to 90 years from some 23 US areas. Allocation to cohorts depended on clinical history reported by the participants. No more than 2 weeks before study entry, exposed participants had met a case of COVID-19. CDR1 ENHRY and CDR2 SYGVKD come from the germline V gene. The CDR3 contains 13 residues. Trimming removed 10 bases from V and 2 bases from J; junction bases left unmatched: 4. Sequenced by immunoSEQ multiplex PCR; TCRdb stores in-frame clones only, minus some. Among roughly 250,000 clones listed, 80% to 90% were seen once. The chain joins TRBV10-3 to TRBJ1-2; 10 bases are shared with TRBD1. The origin of this receptor is a woman aged 35 to 49 who had been exposed to COVID-19. Input material: PBMCs or T cells enriched from blood (not recorded which). Here the CDR3 reads CATGTGENYGYTF. DNA for the CDR3: TGTGCCACTGGGACAGGGGAAAACTATGGCTACACCTTC.